Sequencing of this TCR beta chain was carried out in a study of OX40 agonist ivuxolimab in advanced cancers. Concerning the study at large: Ivuxolimab was a fully human IgG2 agonistic monoclonal antibody targeting the costimulatory receptor OX40 (CD134). Intravenous ivuxolimab was administered to patients every 2 weeks at six dose levels: 0.01, 0.1, 0.3, 1.5, 3 and 10 mg/kg. Of the approximately 54 dose-escalation patients, hepatocellular carcinoma was present in about 20, melanoma in around 15, renal cell carcinoma in 9 and head and neck cancer in 9. In the dose-escalation cohort, around four fifths of patients were male, and the mean age was roughly 60 years with a range of roughly 20 to 85. Prior anti-PD-1, anti-PD-L1 or anti-CTLA-4 therapy was permitted, and checkpoint inhibitors had been received by approximately 39% of dose-escalation patients. Three dose-escalation patients achieved partial responses, one with hepatocellular carcinoma and two with cutaneous melanoma. Peripheral TCRbeta sequencing was intended to test whether TCR sequence diversity was altered and clonal T-cell expansion was caused by ivuxolimab. The paper describes the monotherapy dose-escalation part (N = 52 patients) of the phase I trial of ivuxolimab.

The trial excluded patients who had a history of autoimmune disease or were on systemic immunosuppression. Peripheral blood for TCR sequencing was collected from all dose cohorts at baseline, on cycle 4 day 1, and on cycle 7 day 1. Samples were obtained from an open-label, multicenter, first-in-human phase I dose-escalation trial of ivuxolimab. Adults with locally advanced or metastatic melanoma, renal cell carcinoma, hepatocellular carcinoma or head and neck squamous cell carcinoma were enrolled in the trial. CD4+ and CD8+ T cells were sorted separately from peripheral blood before TCR sequencing. From its cysteine to its phenylalanine, the CDR3 spans 13 amino acids. The only DNA kept is the CDR3, 39 bases in frame from the first base. V was cut back by 6 bases and J by 7 bases, leaving a gap of 15 bases between them. The germline V gene sets CDR1 to LGHNT and CDR2 to FRNRAP. For sequencing of the TCRbeta CDR3 region, genomic DNA was extracted from the sorted cells. The immunoSEQ Assay was used for sequencing of TCRbeta CDR3 regions. The clones in this table, taken by TCRdb from immuneACCESS, are in-frame only. Not every clone is retained; where verified, under half of the shortfall comes from an unresolved V gene, and the cause of the rest is unknown. Across this sample there are about 95,000 clones, with 75% to 90% seen only once. Under 0.4% of the sample goes to the ten largest clones.

With respect to this clone: Its antigen is currently not known. Base qualities are not recorded, but no much larger clone differs from it by a single base.

Study-wide findings and limitations: The antigen specificity of the peripheral T cells that underwent clonal expansion was not determined. In the 0.1-3.0 mg/kg groups, partial responders were among the patients with the lowest normalized peripheral clonal expansion, particularly in CD8+ T cells. At doses from 0.1 to 3.0 mg/kg, clonal expansion was seen in both CD4+ and CD8+ blood T cells between baseline and week 6. Low levels of normalized T-cell clonal expansion were also seen in some nonresponding patients. On average, CD8+ T cells showed more expanded clones than CD4+ T cells after ivuxolimab.

Source: CD4+ or CD8+ T cells sorted from blood, taken in a trial of the OX40 agonist ivuxolimab. The origin of this receptor is an adult with an advanced solid tumor such as melanoma, head and neck, liver or kidney cancer. The V and J segments used are TRBV12-5 and TRBJ1-2; TRBD1 might be the D gene, on 6 matching bases. For the CDR3, the sequence is CASGRGATFGYTF. The DNA reads as follows: TGTGCTAGTGGAAGGGGGGCTACCTTTGGCTACACCTTC. Where the CDR3 stops, the reference TRBV12-5 and TRBJ1-2 genes take over; the full variable domain is DARVTQTPRHKVTEMGQEVTMRCQPILGHNTVFWYRQTMMQGLELLAYFRNRAPLDDSGMPKDRFSAEMPDATLATLKIQPSEPRDSAVYFCASGRGATFGYTFGSGTRLTVV.